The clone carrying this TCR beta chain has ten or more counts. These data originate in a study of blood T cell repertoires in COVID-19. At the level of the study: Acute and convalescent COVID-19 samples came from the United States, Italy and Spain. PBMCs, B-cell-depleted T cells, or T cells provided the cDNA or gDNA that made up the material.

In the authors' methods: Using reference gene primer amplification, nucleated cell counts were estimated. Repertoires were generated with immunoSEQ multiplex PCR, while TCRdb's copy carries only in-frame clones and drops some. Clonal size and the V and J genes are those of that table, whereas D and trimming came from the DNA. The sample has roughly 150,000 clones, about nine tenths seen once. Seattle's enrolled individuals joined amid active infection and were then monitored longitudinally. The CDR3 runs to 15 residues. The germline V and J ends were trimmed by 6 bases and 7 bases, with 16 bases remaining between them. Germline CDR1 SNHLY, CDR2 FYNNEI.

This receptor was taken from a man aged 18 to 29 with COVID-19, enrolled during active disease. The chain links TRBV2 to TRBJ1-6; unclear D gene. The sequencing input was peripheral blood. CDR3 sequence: CASRQNSLENSPLHF. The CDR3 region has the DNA TGTGCCAGCAGACAGAACAGCTTAGAAAATTCACCCCTCCACTTT. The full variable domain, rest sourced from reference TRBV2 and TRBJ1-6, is EPEVTQTPSHQVTQMGQEVILRCVPISNHLYFYWYRQILGQKVEFLVSFYNNEISEKSEIFDDQFSVERPDGSNFTLKIRSTKLEDSAMYFCASRQNSLENSPLHFGNGTRLTVT.